In its sample, the clone carrying this TCR beta chain was seen many times. Its antigen is undetermined. Time point of the sample: persistent/refractory GD, antithyroid drugs over 5 years with positive TRAb. The authors made the TCR library using RNA they extracted from PBMCs. The CDR3 is 13 residues long. Germline CDR1 reads SNHLY; CDR2 reads FYNNEI. Deletions cut 6 bases from V and 7 bases from J, with 10 bases between. This entry is derived from a study of regulatory T cells in long-lasting Graves disease. Across the whole study: It was over 5 years of antithyroid drugs, with positive TSH receptor antibodies, that meant persistent Graves' disease.

Whole-study findings and limits: Relative to newly diagnosed Graves' patients, persistent ones had lower TCR diversity. Small sample size may have lowered accuracy.

Arm-PCR of CDR3 regions and iRepertoire HTBI primers were the basis on which TCR beta libraries were built. Original data processing: Samples jointly harbored 60 to 65 TRBV and fewer than 15 TRBJ segments. TCRdb redid the calling of the multiplex PCR reads with MiXCR, one entry per CDR3 protein. In this record, the V and J calls reflect TCRdb's handling and not the investigators' own analysis. The sample carries 420,000 or so distinct CDR3 sequences, roughly a quarter recorded once. This receptor was identified in a female donor with Graves disease. This material consisted of peripheral blood mononuclear cells (PBMCs), taken when the disease was refractory, from a patient treated with antithyroid drugs. V usage is TRBV2 and J usage is TRBJ1-6; D is unresolved. The DNA for the CDR3 is TGTGCCAGCAGCGATTTCCCGAATTCACCCCTCCACTTT. It translates to CASSDFPNSPLHF.